These 2 T cell receptor beta chains came from one sample sequenced in a study of breast tumors, draining lymph nodes, adjacent tissues. TCRdb called the multiplex PCR reads again in MiXCR, with one record for every CDR3 protein. Among 150,000 to 200,000 distinct CDR3 sequences listed, roughly 31% were seen once. Axillary draining lymph nodes of breast cancer patients supplied the node samples. The sequenced material came from axillary lymph node tissue. The receptors come from a female donor with breast cancer. Some clones in this sample may be carry-over from other donors' samples.

The chain recombines TRBV7-9 with TRBJ1-3, with TRBD1 identical over 10 bases. After removal of 2 bases from V and 4 bases from J, the junction contained 11 bases not matched to a gene. Per the germline V gene, CDR1 is SEHNR and CDR2 is FQNEAQ (reference sequence). CDR3 size: 18 residues. CDR3 sequence (DNA): TGTGCCAGCAGCTTATCCGGGACAGGGGTTTCGTCCGGAAACACCATATATTTT. Its protein is CASSLSGTGVSSGNTIYF.

This clonotype came up a few times. Being one base from a much bigger clone, this may be a read error. The CDR3 protein is CSAMGLSNETLFF. As DNA, the CDR3 is TGCAGTGCCATGGGACTCTCTAATGAAACACTGTTTTTT. The rearrangement uses TRBV20-1 and TRBJ1-4, with TRBD1 as a possible D gene (5 bases). Germline V lookup: CDR1 DFQATT, CDR2 SNEGSKA (reference sequence). CDR3 size: 13 residues.